This TCR beta chain was captured by sequencing in a study of T-cell reconstitution after alpha-beta-depleted transplantation in children. Preparation of the TCRbeta library was carried out with unique molecular identifiers. MiXCR, run by TCRdb on the PCR reads, gives a single entry per CDR3 protein. The sample consists of about 490,000 distinct CDR3 sequences, roughly 10% of them appearing once. The CDR3 contains 14 residues. The germline gives CDR1 SGHDT, CDR2 YYEEEE. The V end lost 2 bases, the J end lost 7 bases, and 15 bases lay between the germline ends. In its sample, this clonotype was seen many times. Its target is not known. General study findings and limits: Surviving recipient T cells and thymic progenitors underlay high day-60 TCRbeta diversity in some patients.

The material was PBMCs, obtained before TCRalphabeta/CD19-depleted stem cell transplant. The receptor comes from a child aged 2-9 years with inherited bone marrow failure, due to receive a stem cell transplant. V usage is TRBV5-6 and J usage is TRBJ1-2; D remains unclear. DNA for the CDR3: TGTGCCAGCAGCTTCGGCAGGTCGCCTATTGGCTACACCTTC. Translated: CASSFGRSPIGYTF. The full variable domain, in which reference TRBV5-6 and TRBJ1-2 provide the parts outside the CDR3, is DAGVTQSPTHLIKTRGQQVTLRCSPKSGHDTVSWYQQALGQGPQFIFQYYEEEERQRGNFPDRFSGHQFPNYSSELNVNALLLGDSALYLCASSFGRSPIGYTFGSGTRLTVV.